This T cell receptor (beta chain) is from a study of cytomegalovirus exposure and HLA in healthy donors. Notes on the study in general: A missense variant in DCLRE1C was later tied to TCR beta V- and J-gene trimming.

Researchers ran the PCR with 60 Vbeta and 13 Jbeta primers. Generated by immunoSEQ multiplex PCR, the TCRdb table keeps only in-frame clones and is missing some. This sample has approximately 110,000 clones, with roughly four fifths found just once. The germline gives CDR1 PRHDT, CDR2 FYEKMQ (reference sequence). The CDR3 is made up of 16 amino acids. Trimming stripped 2 bases from V and 2 bases from J, with 15 bases between. This clone was seen just once. Its antigen is currently unknown. The receptor was isolated from a man in his fifties or sixties in good health and CMV-seronegative. The genes are TRBV13 and TRBJ2-5, with TRBD1 as a possible D gene (5 bases). The sequenced sample was PBMCs. CDR3 DNA sequence: TGTGCCAGCAGCTTAAAACAGGATGAAAATCAAGAGACCCAGTACTTC. Translation: CASSLKQDENQETQYF.